Sequencing of this T cell receptor beta chain was carried out in a study of blood T cell repertoires in COVID-19. Across the whole study: Spain, Italy and the United States supplied samples that represented acute and convalescent COVID-19. Sources were T cells, B-cell-depleted T cells, or PBMCs; the material itself was cDNA or gDNA.

Produced via immunoSEQ multiplex PCR; TCRdb's table is partial and in-frame only. The table has over 75,000 clones, roughly 88% seen once. CDR3 length equals 15 residues. Per the germline V gene, CDR1 is SGHTA and CDR2 is FQGTGA. V trimming: 3 bases; J trimming: 0 bases; junction bases outside the gene matches: 2. The J gene is TRBJ1-1, the V gene TRBV7-3, with 9 bases lining up with TRBD1. Specimen: peripheral blood. The receptor's source is a human donor with active COVID-19. The donor label of this sample is uncertain. CDR3 sequence (DNA): TGTGCCAGCAGCTTGACAGGGGGGATGAACACTGAAGCTTTCTTT. Residues: CASSLTGGMNTEAFF.